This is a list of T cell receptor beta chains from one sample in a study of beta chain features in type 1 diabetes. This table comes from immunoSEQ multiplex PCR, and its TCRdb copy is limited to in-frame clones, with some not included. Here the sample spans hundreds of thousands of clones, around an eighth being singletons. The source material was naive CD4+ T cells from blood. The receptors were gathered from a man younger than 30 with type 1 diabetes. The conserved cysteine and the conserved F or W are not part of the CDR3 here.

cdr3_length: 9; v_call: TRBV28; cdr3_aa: ASTRADTQY
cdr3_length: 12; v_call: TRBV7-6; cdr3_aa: ASSLAAGGEPQH
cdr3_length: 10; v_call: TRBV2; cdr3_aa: ASSELSHEQY
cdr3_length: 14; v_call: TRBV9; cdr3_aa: ASSPHRDTYTGELF
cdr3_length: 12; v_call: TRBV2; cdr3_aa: ASSGALSGGTQY
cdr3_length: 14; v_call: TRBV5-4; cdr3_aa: ASSLAGGGSNQPQH
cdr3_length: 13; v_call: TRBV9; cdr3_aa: ASSVGQAYNEKLF
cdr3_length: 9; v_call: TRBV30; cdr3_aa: AGRETGELF
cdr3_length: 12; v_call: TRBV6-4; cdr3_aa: ASSNDRNTDTQY
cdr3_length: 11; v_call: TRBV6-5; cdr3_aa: ASSYEENQPQH
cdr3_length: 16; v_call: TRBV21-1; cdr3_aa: ASSRKIGSLRITDTQY
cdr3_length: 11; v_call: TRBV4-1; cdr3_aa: ASSYNRGQPQH
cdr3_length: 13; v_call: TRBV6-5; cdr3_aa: ASQPSGGPGDTQY
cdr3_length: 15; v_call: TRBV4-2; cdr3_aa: ASSTRDRGTQAHEQY
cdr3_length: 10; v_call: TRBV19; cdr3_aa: ASDGTNYGYT
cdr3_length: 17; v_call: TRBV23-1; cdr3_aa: ASSQPLTGVSISTDTQY
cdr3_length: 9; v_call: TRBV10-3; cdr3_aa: AISEGETQY
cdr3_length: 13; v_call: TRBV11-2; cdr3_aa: ASSPSIGGNTEAF
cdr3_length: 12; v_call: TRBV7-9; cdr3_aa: ASSLQADSYEQY
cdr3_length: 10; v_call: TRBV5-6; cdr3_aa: ASSSVRPEQY
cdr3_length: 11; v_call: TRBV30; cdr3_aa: AWSVQGAFGYT
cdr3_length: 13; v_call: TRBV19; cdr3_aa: ASSPGAQNTGELF
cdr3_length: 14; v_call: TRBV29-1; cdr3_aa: SVERDRGFGGNTIY
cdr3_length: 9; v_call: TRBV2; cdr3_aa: ASSGEYEQY
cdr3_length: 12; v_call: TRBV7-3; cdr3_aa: ASSPGTRYNEQF
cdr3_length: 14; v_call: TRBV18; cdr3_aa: ASSPPGGQLNEKLF
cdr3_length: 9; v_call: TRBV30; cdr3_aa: AWSSTANSY
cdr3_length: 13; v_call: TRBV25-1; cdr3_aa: ASTQSGGDVEKLF
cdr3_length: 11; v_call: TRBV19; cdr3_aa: ASRDRVYNEQF
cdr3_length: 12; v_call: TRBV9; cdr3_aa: ASSPENTYYEQY
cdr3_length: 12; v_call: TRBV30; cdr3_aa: AWNGPARYNEQF
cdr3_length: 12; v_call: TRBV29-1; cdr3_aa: SVGVGGWDQPQH
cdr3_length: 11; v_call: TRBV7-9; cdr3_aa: ASSPVYGGPLH
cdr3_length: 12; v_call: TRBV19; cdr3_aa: ATWVDRGGYGYT
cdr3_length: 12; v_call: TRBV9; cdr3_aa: ASSISGGGETQY
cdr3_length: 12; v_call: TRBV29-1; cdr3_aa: SVAGTSGQETQY
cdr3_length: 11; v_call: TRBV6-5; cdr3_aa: ASRKFPGDEQY
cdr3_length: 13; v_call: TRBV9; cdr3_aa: ASRSAGTVSYEQY
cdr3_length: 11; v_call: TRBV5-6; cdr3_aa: ASSPDYQETQY
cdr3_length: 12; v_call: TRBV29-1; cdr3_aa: SVELAGLSYEQY
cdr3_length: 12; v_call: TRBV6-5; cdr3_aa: ASTPGQGVGEQY
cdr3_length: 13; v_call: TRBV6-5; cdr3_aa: ASSKTRTGNYEQY
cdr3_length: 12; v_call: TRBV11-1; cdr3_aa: ASSSGTSGETQY
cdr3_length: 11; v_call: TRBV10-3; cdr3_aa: AISEKRDQPQH
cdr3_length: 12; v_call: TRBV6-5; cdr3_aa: ASSPGTGAQPQH
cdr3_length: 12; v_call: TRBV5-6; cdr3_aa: ASTTSRDTYGYT
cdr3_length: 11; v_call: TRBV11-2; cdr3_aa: ASSLAGTYEQY
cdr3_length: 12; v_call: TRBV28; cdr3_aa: ASSLEGRNSPLH
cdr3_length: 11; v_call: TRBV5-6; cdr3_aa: ASSLVLGDTQY
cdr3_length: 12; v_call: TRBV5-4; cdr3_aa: ASSSKDLNTEAF
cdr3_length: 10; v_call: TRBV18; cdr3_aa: ASSPAYNEQF
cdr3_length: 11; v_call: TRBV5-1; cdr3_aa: ASSLGSAGGLY
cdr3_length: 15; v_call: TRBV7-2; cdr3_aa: ASSLAGTAYSGNTIY
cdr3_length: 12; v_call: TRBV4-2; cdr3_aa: ASSQDWGFDEQF
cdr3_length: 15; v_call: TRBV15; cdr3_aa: ATSRPGRDRAYYEQY
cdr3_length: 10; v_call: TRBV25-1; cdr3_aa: ASSGQGTSYT
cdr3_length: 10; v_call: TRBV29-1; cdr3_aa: SVDDFTGELF